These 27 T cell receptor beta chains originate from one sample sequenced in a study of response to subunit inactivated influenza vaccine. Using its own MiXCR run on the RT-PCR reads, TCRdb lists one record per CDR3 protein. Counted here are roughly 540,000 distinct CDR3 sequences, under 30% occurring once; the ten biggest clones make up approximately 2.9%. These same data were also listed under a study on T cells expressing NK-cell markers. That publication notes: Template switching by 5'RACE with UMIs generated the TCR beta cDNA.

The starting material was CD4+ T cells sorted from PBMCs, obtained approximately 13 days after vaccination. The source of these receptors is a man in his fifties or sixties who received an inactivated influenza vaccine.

The CDR3 region is CASGPGLAYEQFF. The CDR3 nucleotides read TGTGCCAGCGGTCCGGGACTAGCATATGAGCAGTTCTTC. The chain has TRBV7-2 and TRBJ2-1; 9 nucleotides align to TRBD2. V gave up 8 bases and J gave up 8 bases; unmatched junction bases: 7. CDR1 and CDR2 (germline): SGHTA, FQGNSA. The CDR3 totals 13 residues.

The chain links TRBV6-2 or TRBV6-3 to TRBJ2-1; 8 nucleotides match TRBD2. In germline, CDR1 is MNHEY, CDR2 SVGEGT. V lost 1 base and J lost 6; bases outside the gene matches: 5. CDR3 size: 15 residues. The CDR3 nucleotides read TGTGCCAGCAGTTACTTATCCGGGACTAGCAATGAGCAGTTCTTC. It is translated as CASSYLSGTSNEQFF.

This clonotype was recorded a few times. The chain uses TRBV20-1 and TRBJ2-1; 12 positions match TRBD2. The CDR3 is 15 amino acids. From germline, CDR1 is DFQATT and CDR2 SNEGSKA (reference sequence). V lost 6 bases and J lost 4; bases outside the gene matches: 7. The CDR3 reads CSAGPTSGGYNEQFF. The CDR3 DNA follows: TGCAGTGCGGGCCCGACTAGCGGGGGATACAATGAGCAGTTCTTC.

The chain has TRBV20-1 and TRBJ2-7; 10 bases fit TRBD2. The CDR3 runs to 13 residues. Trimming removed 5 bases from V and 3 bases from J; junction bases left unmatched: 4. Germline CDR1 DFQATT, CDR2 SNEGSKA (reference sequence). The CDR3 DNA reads TGCAGTGCTCCGGGACTAGCGCGCTACGAGCAGTACTTC. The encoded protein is CSAPGLARYEQYF.

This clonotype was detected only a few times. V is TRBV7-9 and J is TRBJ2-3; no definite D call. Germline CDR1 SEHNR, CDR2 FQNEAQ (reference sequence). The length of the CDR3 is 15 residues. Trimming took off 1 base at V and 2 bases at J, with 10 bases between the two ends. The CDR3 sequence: CASSLGAAPTDTQYF. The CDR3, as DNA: TGTGCCAGCAGCTTAGGCGCAGCCCCCACAGATACGCAGTATTTT.

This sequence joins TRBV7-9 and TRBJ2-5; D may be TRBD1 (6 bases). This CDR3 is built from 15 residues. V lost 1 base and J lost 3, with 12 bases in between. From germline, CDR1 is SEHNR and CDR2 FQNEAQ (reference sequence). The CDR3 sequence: CASSLGRTAKETQYF. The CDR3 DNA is TGTGCCAGCAGCTTAGGTCGGACAGCCAAAGAGACCCAGTACTTC.

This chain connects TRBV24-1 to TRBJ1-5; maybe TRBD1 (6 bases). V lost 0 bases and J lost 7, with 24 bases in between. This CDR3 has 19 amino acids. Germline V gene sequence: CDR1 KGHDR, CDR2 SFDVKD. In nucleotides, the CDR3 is TGTGCCACCAGTGATTTGGTGGTGCAGGGGCAGACTCAAGGACAGCCCCAGCATTTT. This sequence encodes CATSDLVVQGQTQGQPQHF.

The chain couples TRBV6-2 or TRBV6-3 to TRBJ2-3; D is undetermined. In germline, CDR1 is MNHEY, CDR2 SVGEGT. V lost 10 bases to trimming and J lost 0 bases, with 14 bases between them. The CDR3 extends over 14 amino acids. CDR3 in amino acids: CAIKLSRSTDTQYF. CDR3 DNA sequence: TGTGCCATCAAGCTTTCCCGTAGCACAGATACGCAGTATTTT.

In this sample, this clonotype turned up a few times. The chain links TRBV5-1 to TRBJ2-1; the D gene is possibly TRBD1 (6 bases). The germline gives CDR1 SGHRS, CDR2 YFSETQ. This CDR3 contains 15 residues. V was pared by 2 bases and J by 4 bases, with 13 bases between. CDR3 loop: CASSFLTGPYNEQFF. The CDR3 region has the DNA TGCGCCAGCAGCTTCCTGACAGGTCCTTACAATGAGCAGTTCTTC.

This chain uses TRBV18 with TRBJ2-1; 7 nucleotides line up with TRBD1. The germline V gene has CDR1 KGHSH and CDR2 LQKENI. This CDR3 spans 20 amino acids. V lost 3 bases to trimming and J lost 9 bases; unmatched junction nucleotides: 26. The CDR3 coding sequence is TGTGCCAGCTCACCCCTGGCAGGGGGTTCCACCGAGGGATATATGCTTGAGCAGTTCTTC. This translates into CASSPLAGGSTEGYMLEQFF.

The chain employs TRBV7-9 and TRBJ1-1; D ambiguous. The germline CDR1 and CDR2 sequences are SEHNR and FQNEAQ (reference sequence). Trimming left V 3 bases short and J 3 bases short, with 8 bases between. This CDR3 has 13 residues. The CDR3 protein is CASSFTRDTEAFF. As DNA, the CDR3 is TGTGCCAGCAGCTTTACCCGCGACACTGAAGCTTTCTTT.

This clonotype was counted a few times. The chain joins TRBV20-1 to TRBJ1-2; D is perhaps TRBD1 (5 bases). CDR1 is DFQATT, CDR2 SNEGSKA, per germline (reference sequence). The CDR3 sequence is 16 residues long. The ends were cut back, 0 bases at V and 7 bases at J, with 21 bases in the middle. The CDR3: CSARDPRDAGRTGYTF. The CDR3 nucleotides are TGCAGTGCTAGAGATCCTCGGGACGCGGGGCGGACTGGCTACACCTTC.

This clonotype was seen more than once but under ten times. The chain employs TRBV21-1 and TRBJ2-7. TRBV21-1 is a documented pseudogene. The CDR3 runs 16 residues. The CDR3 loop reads CASSKLYPGGAYEQYF. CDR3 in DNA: TGTGCCAGCAGCAAATTATATCCGGGAGGTGCCTACGAGCAGTACTTC.

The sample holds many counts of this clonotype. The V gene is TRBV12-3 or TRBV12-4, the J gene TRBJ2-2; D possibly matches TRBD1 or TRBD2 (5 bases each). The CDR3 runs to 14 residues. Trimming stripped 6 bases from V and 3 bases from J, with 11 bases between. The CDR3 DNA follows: TGTGCCAGCAGCAACGGGGCATACACCGGGGAGCTGTTTTTT. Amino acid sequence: CASSNGAYTGELFF.

CDR3 in amino acids: CASSPYRGSYGYTF. In DNA form, the CDR3 reads TGTGCCAGCAGCCCCTATCGAGGGAGCTATGGCTACACCTTC. The chain uses TRBV5-4 and TRBJ1-2; D is unresolved. Trimming cost V 4 bases and J 4 bases, with 14 bases left between them. The CDR3 is made up of 14 amino acids. Germline V gene sequence: CDR1 SGHNT, CDR2 YYREEE (reference sequence).

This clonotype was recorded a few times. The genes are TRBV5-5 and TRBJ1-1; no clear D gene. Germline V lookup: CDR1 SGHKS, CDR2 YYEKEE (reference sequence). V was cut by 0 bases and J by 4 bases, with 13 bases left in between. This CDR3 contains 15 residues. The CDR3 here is CASSLDGVGGTEAFF. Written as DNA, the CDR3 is TGTGCCAGCAGCTTGGATGGGGTCGGTGGCACTGAAGCTTTCTTT. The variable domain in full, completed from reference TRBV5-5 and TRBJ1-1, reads DAGVTQSPTHLIKTRGQQVTLRCSPISGHKSVSWYQQVLGQGPQFIFQYYEKEERGRGNFPDRFSARQFPNYSSELNVNALLLGDSALYLCASSLDGVGGTEAFFGQGTRLTVV.

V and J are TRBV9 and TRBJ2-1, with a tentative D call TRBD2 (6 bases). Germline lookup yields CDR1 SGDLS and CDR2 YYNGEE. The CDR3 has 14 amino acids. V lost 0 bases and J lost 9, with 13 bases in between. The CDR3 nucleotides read TGTGCCAGCAGCGTAGGCCTCGAGGGAGGTGAGCAGTTCTTC. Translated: CASSVGLEGGEQFF. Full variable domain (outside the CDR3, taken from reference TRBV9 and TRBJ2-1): DSGVTQTPKHLITATGQRVTLRCSPRSGDLSVYWYQQSLDQGLQFLIQYYNGEERAKGNILERFSAQQFPDLHSELNLSSLELGDSALYFCASSVGLEGGEQFFGPGTRLTVL.

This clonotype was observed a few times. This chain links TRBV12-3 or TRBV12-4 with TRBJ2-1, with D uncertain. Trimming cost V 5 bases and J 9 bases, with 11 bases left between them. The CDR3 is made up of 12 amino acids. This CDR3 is CASSPRTSEQFF. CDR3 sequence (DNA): TGTGCCAGCAGTCCCAGGACGTCTGAGCAGTTCTTC.

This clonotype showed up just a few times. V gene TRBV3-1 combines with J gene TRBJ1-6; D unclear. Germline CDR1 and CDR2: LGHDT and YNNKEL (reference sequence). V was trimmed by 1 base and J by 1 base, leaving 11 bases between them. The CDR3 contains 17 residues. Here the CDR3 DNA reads TGTGCCAGCAGCCAAGTGCAAGCCAAGTCCTATAATTCACCCCTCCACTTT. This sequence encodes CASSQVQAKSYNSPLHF.

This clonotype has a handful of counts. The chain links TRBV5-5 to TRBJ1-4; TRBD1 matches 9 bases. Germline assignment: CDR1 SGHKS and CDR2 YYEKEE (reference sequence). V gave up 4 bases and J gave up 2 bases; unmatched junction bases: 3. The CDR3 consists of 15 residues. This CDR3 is CASSLQGATNEKLFF. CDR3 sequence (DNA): TGTGCCAGCAGCCTACAGGGGGCGACTAATGAAAAACTGTTTTTT.

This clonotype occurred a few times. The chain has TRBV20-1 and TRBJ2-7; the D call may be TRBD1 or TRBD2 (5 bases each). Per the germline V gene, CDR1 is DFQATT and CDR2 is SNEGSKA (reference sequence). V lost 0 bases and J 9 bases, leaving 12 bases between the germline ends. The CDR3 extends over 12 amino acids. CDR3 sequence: CSARDGKGRQYF. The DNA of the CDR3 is TGCAGTGCTAGAGATGGGAAGGGGAGGCAGTACTTC.

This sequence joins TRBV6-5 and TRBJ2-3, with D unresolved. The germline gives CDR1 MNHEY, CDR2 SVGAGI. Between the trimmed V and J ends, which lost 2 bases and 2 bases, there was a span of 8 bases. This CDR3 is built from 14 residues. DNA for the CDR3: TGTGCCAGCAGTTACAGGGATAACACAGATACGCAGTATTTT. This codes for CASSYRDNTDTQYF.

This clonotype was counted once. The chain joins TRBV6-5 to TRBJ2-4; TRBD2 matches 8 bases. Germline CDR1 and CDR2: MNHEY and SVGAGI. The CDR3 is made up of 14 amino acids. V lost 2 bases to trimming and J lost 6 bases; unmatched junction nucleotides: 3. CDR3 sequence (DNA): TGTGCCAGCAGTTACGGTACTAGCGGAAACATTCAGTACTTC. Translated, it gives CASSYGTSGNIQYF.

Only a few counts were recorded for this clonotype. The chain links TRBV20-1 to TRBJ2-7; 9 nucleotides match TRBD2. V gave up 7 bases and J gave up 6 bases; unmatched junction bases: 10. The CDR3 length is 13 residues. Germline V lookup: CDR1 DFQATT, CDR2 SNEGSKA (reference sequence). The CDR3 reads CSVAGGPLIEQYF. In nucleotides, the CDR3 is TGCAGTGTCGCGGGGGGGCCCTTAATCGAGCAGTACTTC.

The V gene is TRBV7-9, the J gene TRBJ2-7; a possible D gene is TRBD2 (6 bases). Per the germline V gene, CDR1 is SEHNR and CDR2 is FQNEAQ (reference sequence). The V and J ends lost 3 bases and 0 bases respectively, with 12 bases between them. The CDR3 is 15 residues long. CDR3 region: CASSFGGASSYEQYF. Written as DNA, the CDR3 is TGTGCCAGCAGCTTCGGCGGGGCGAGCTCCTACGAGCAGTACTTC. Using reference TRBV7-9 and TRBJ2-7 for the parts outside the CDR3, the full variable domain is DTGVSQNPRHKITKRGQNVTFRCDPISEHNRLYWYRQTLGQGPEFLTYFQNEAQLEKSRLLSDRFSAERPKGSFSTLEIQRTEQGDSAMYLCASSFGGASSYEQYFGPGTRLTVT.

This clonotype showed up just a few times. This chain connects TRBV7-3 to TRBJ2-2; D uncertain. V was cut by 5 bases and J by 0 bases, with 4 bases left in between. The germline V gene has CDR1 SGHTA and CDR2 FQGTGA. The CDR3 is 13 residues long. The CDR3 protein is CASSTSNTGELFF. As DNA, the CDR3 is TGTGCCAGCAGCACATCGAACACCGGGGAGCTGTTTTTT.

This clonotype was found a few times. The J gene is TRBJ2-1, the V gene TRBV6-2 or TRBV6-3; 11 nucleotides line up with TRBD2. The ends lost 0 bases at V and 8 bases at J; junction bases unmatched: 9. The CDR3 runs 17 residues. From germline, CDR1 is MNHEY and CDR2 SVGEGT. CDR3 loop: CASSYSLGTSGLHEQFF. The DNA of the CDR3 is TGTGCCAGCAGTTACTCGCTGGGGACTAGCGGCCTGCATGAGCAGTTCTTC.